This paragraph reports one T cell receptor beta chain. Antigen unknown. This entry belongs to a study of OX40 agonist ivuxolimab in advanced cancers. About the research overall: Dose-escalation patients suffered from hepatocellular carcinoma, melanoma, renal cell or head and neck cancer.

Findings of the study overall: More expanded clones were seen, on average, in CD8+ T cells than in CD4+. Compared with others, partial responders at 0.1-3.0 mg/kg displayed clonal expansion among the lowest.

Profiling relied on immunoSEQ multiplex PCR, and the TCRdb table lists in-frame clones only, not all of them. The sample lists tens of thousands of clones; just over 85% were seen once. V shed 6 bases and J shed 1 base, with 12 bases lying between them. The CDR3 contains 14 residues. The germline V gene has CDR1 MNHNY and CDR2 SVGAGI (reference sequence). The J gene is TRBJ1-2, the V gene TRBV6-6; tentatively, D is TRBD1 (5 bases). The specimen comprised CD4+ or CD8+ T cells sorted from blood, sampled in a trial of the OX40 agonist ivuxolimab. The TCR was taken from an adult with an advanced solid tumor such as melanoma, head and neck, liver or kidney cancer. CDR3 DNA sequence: TGTGCCAGCAGATCTACAGGAGGTAACTATGGCTACACCTTC. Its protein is CASRSTGGNYGYTF.